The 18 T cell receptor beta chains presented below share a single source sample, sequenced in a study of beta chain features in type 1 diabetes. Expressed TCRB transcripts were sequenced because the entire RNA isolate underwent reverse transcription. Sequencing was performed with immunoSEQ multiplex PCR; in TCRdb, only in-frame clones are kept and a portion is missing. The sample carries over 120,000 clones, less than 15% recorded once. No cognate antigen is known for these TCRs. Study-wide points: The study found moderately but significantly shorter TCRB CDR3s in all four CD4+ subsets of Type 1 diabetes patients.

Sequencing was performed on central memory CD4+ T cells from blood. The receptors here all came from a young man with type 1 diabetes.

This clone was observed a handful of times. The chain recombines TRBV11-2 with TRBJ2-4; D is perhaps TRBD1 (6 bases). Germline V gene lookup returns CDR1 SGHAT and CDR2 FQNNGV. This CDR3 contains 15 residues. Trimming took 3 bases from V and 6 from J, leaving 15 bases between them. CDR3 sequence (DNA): TGTGCCAGCAGCTTGAGCGGCACCAGGGGAAACATTCAGTACTTC. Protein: CASSLSGTRGNIQYF.

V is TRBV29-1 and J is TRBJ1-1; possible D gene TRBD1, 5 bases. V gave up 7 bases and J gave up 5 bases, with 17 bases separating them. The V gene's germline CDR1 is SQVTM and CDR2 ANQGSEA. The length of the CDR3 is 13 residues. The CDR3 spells CSGRKGSRTEAFF. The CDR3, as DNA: TGCAGCGGGAGAAAGGGGTCGCGGACTGAAGCTTTCTTT. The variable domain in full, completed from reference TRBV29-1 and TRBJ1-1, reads SAVISQKPSRDICQRGTSLTIQCQVDSQVTMMFWYRQQPGQSLTLIATANQGSEATYESGFVIDKFPISRPNLTFSTLTVSNMSPEDSSIYLCSGRKGSRTEAFFGQGTRLTVV.

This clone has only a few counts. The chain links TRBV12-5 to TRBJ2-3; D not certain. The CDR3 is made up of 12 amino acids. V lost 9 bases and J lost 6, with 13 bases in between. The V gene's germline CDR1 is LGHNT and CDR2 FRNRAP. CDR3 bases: TGTGCTAGCGGCCGGTTGGCGGATACGCAGTATTTT. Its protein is CASGRLADTQYF. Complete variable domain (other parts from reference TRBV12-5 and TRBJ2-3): DARVTQTPRHKVTEMGQEVTMRCQPILGHNTVFWYRQTMMQGLELLAYFRNRAPLDDSGMPKDRFSAEMPDATLATLKIQPSEPRDSAVYFCASGRLADTQYFGPGTRLTVL.

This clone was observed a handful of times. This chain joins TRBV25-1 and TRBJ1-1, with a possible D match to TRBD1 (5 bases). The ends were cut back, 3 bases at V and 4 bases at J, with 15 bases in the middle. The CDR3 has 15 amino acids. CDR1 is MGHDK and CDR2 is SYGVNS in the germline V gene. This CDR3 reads CASSDPHGGSTEAFF. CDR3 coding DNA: TGTGCCAGCAGTGACCCCCACGGGGGGAGCACTGAAGCTTTCTTT.

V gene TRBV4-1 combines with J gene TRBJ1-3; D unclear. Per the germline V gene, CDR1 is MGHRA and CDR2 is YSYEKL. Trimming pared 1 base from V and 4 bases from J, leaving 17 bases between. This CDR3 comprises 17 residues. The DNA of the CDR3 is TGCGCCAGCAGCCAAGCTCAAGTCGTGCAGCAGGGAAACACCATATATTTT. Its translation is CASSQAQVVQQGNTIYF.

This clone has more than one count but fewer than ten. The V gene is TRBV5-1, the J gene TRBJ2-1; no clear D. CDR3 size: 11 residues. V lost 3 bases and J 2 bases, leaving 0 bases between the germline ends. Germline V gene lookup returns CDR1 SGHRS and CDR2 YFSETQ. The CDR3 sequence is CASSSYNEQFF. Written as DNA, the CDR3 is TGCGCCAGCAGCTCCTACAATGAGCAGTTCTTC.

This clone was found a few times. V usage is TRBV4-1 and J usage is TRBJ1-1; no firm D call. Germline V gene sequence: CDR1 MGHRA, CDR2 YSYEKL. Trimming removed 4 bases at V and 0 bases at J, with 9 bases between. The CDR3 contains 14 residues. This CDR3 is CASSPHGVNTEAFF. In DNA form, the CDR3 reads TGCGCCAGCAGCCCGCACGGAGTGAACACTGAAGCTTTCTTT.

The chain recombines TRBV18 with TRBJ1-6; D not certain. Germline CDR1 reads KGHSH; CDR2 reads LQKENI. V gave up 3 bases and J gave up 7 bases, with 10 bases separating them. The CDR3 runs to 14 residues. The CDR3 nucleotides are TGTGCCAGCTCACCTCAGGTGGACAATTCACCCCTCCACTTT. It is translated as CASSPQVDNSPLHF.

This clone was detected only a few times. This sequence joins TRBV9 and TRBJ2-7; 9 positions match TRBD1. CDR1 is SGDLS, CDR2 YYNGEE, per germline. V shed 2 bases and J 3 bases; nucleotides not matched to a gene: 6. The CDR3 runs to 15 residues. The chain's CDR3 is CASSVAGTGNYEQYF. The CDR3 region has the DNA TGTGCCAGCAGCGTGGCTGGGACAGGGAACTACGAGCAGTACTTC.

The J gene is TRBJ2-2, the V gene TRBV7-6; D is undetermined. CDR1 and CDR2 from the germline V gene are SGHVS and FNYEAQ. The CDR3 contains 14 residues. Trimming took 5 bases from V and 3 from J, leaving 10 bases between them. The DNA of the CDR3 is TGTGCCAGCAGCAGGGCCCCCGACACCGGGGAGCTGTTTTTT. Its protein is CASSRAPDTGELFF.

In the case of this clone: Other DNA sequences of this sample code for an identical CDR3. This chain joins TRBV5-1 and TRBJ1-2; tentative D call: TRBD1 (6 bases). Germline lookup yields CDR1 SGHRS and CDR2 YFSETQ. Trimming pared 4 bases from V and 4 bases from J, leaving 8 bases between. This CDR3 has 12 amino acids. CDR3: CASSADSYGYTF. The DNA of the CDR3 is TGCGCCAGCAGCGCGGACAGCTATGGCTACACCTTC.

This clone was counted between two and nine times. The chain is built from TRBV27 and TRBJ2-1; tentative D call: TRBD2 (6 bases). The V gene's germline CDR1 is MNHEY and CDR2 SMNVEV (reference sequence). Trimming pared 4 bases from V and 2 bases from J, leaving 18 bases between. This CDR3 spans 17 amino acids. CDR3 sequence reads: CASSYGTFEGAYNEQFF. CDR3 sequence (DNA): TGTGCCAGCAGTTACGGGACTTTTGAAGGGGCCTACAATGAGCAGTTCTTC.

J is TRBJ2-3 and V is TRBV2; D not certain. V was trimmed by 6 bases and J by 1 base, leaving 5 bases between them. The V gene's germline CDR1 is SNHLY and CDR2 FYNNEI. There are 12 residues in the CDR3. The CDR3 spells CASSIRTDTQYF. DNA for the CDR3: TGTGCCAGCAGCATCCGCACAGATACGCAGTATTTT.

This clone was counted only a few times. CDR3 nucleotide sequence: TGTGCCAGCAGCTCCCTTGGGGCGACCTACGAGCAGTACTTC. It specifies CASSSLGATYEQYF. The chain has TRBV6-5 and TRBJ2-7, with D tentatively TRBD1 (5 bases). CDR1 MNHEY and CDR2 SVGAGI come from the germline V gene. The CDR3 runs to 14 residues. V was cut by 6 bases and J by 2 bases, with 14 bases left in between.

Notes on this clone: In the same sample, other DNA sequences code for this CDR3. This CDR3 is CASSLGRNTEAFF. The CDR3 DNA reads TGTGCCAGCAGCTTAGGCCGGAACACTGAAGCTTTCTTT. The rearrangement uses TRBV7-9 and TRBJ1-1; D remains unclear. There are 13 residues in the CDR3. V was pared by 1 base and J by 1 base, with 4 bases between. Germline CDR1 reads SEHNR; CDR2 reads FQNEAQ (reference sequence).

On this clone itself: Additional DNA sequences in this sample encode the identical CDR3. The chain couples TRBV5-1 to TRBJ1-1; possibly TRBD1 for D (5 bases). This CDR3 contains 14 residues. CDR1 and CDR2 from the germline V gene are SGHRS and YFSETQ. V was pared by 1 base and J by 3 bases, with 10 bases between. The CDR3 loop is CASSLRGSDTEAFF. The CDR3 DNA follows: TGCGCCAGCAGCTTGCGGGGGAGTGACACTGAAGCTTTCTTT.

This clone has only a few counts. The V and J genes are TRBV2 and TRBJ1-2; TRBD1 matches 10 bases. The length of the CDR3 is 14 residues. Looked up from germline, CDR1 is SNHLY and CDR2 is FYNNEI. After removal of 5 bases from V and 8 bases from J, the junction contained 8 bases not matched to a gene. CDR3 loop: CASSQTGGWEGYTF. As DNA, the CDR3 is TGTGCCAGCAGTCAGACAGGGGGCTGGGAAGGCTACACCTTC.

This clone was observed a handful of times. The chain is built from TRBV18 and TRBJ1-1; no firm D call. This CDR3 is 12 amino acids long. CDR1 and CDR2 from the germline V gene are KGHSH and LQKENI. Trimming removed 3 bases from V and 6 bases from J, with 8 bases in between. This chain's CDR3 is CASSPNGPEAFF. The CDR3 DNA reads TGTGCCAGCTCACCGAACGGGCCTGAAGCTTTCTTT. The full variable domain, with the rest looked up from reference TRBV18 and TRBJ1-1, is NAGVMQNPRHLVRRRGQEARLRCSPMKGHSHVYWYRQLPEEGLKFMVYLQKENIIDESGMPKERFSAEFPKEGPSILRIQQVVRGDSAAYFCASSPNGPEAFFGQGTRLTVV.